This entry is about one TCR beta chain. This CDR3 contains 14 residues. Per the germline V gene, CDR1 is SGDLS and CDR2 is YYNGEE. Trimming left V 0 bases short and J 7 bases short, with 13 bases between. The record originates from a study of OX40 agonist ivuxolimab in advanced cancers. TCRdb's table, derived via immunoSEQ multiplex PCR, lists solely in-frame clones and lacks some. This repertoire shows about 42,000 clones, 80% to 90% found once; its top ten account for roughly 2.5%. V usage is TRBV9 and J usage is TRBJ1-1; D call uncertain. The input for sequencing was CD4+ or CD8+ T cells sorted from blood, taken in a trial of the OX40 agonist ivuxolimab. The sequence came from an adult with an advanced solid tumor such as melanoma, head and neck, liver or kidney cancer. Here the CDR3 DNA reads TGTGCCAGCAGCGTAGGCAGCCCTGGGCTTGAAGCTTTCTTT. This sequence encodes CASSVGSPGLEAFF.